What follows is one TCR beta chain and its context. Its cognate antigen has yet to be identified. No base quality information exists; no much larger clone differs at one position. This specimen comes from a study of CD8 T cells in Susac syndrome (dated by TCRdb to between 2019 and 2020). Some background on the complete study: Repertoire sequencing was used to test whether CD8+ T cell activation and differentiation in Susac syndrome was antigen driven.

Peripheral blood CD8+ and CD4+ T cells from healthy donors, Susac syndrome patients and multiple sclerosis patients were profiled using high-throughput TCR beta sequencing. The multiple sclerosis controls were treatment-naive patients who had stable or active relapsing-remitting disease and met the revised McDonald criteria. Bulk CD8+ and CD4+ T cells were purified by magnetic negative isolation, while CD8+ TEMRA cells were enriched using FACS. Blood was collected in EDTA tubes and processed within 24 hours, with PBMCs isolated through density gradient centrifugation. PBMCs destined for TCR sequencing were cryopreserved in liquid nitrogen and later thawed in a 37 °C water bath. Purity of sorted or isolated CD4+, CD8+ and CD8+ TEMRA cells was at least 90%. The CDR3 runs 14 amino acids, cysteine and phenylalanine included. Only the CDR3 portion is preserved as DNA: 42 bases, with reading frame beginning at the first base. V loses 4 bases at its end and J loses 8 bases; junction bases beyond the gene matches: 9. CDR1 SGHRS and CDR2 YFSETQ were looked up in the germline V gene.

Overall results and qualifications from the work: The number of individuals in the TCR sequencing and HLA analysis was acknowledged as relatively small.

RNA was extracted using the RNeasy kit, and about 0.45 to 1 ug of the RNA was reverse transcribed with random hexamers. The immunoSEQ multiplex PCR assay, covering 54 Vbeta and 13 Jbeta segments, was used to amplify TCR beta CDR3 regions. Bias from PCR amplification was corrected by using a synthetic template baseline for primer optimization and for computational correction. Turning to the authors' computational methods: Reads were annotated to V, D and J genes per IMGT and analyzed with immunoSEQ Analyzer, keeping only productive sequences. To calculate clonality, Shannon entropy was normalized by log2 of the number of productive unique sequences and then subtracted from one. For each patient and control, public and private clones were evaluated among the 100 most prevalent clones. Clones were defined as Susac-specific when absent from the healthy and MS cohorts, from about 1,100 published viral clones and from other ImmuneACCESS disease sequences. TCRdb passed the public sequencing reads through fastp at Q25 and MiXCR, retaining productive beta sequences. CDR3 protein sequences are deduplicated, and each keeps its most common genes and DNA. These V and J calls originate from TCRdb's pipeline instead of the authors' own analysis. This sample holds some 200,000 distinct CDR3 sequences; 90% to 95% were observed only once. The ten biggest clones cover roughly 0.088% of the sample.

The origin of this receptor is a human donor with multiple sclerosis. Sequencing was performed on CD4+ T cells from PBMCs. The chain was built from TRBV5-1 and TRBJ2-1; 7 junctional bases match TRBD1. The CDR3 region has the sequence CASSPGTVEDEQFF. The DNA is TGCGCCAGCAGCCCCGGGACAGTTGAAGATGAGCAGTTCTTC.